Listed here are 24 T cell receptor beta chains from one sample, sequenced in a study of T cell changes during pregnancy in multiple sclerosis. TCRdb's copy holds only in-frame clones and misses some; the assay was immunoSEQ multiplex PCR. Of around 80,000 clones in the sample, approximately 95% were seen once. Sequenced here: peripheral blood, sampled in the second trimester of pregnancy. The source is a female donor in good health, enrolled as a control in a pregnancy study.

The gene calls are TRBV28 and TRBJ1-2, with 10 bases aligning to TRBD1. Trimming removed 4 bases from V and 5 bases from J; junction bases left unmatched: 4. Germline assignment: CDR1 MDHEN and CDR2 SYDVKM. The CDR3 loop spans 14 amino acids. The CDR3 DNA sequence: TGTGCCAGCAGTTCGACAGGGGGCGGTTATGGCTACACCTTC. Translated: CASSSTGGGYGYTF.

The genes are TRBV28 and TRBJ2-7; D is ambiguous. Trimming cost V 3 bases and J 2 bases, with 11 bases left between them. The CDR3 totals 14 residues. CDR1 and CDR2 from the germline V gene are MDHEN and SYDVKM. CDR3 DNA: TGTGCCAGCAGTTTCAGGTCGGTAACCTACGAGCAGTACTTC. Protein sequence: CASSFRSVTYEQYF. Variable domain in full (rest from reference TRBV28 and TRBJ2-7): DVKVTQSSRYLVKRTGEKVFLECVQDMDHENMFWYRQDPGLGLRLIYFSYDVKMKEKGDIPEGYSVSREKKERFSLILESASTNQTSMYLCASSFRSVTYEQYFGPGTRLTVT.

The chain has TRBV13 and TRBJ2-6; 9 bases fit TRBD1. V trimming: 3 bases; J trimming: 1 base; junction bases outside the gene matches: 13. Germline-derived CDR1 and CDR2 are PRHDT and FYEKMQ (reference sequence). This CDR3 comprises 20 residues. The CDR3 nucleotides are TGTGCCAGCAGCTTCGGGACAGGGTTTCCCTCCGGGTCTGGGGCCAACGTCCTGACTTTC. Translated: CASSFGTGFPSGSGANVLTF.

The chain has TRBV5-4 and TRBJ1-1; TRBD1 matches at 7 bases. From germline, CDR1 is SGHNT and CDR2 YYREEE (reference sequence). The ends lost 3 bases at V and 8 bases at J; junction bases unmatched: 4. The CDR3 sequence is 12 residues long. The CDR3 loop is CASSSRTGEAFF. In DNA form, the CDR3 reads TGTGCCAGCAGCTCTAGGACAGGCGAAGCTTTCTTT.

The CDR3 DNA sequence: TGTGCCAGCAGTTTGACAGGGGGCGCTTCCTACGAGCAGTACTTC. This encodes CASSLTGGASYEQYF. The gene calls are TRBV28 and TRBJ2-7; 10 nucleotides match TRBD1. Germline loops: CDR1 MDHEN, CDR2 SYDVKM. Trimming at V came to 3 bases and at J to 1 base, leaving 3 bases not matched to a gene. The CDR3 contains 15 residues.

This chain uses TRBV5-1 with TRBJ2-2; 8 bases align to TRBD2. V was clipped by 1 base and J by 6 bases; unmatched bases: 17. This CDR3 is built from 19 residues. CDR1 SGHRS and CDR2 YFSETQ come from the germline V gene. The CDR3 sequence: CASSLWPLYRREDSGELFF. The CDR3 bases are TGCGCCAGCAGCTTGTGGCCTCTATACCGGCGGGAGGATTCCGGGGAGCTGTTTTTT.

The chain uses TRBV20-1 and TRBJ1-1, with TRBD1 as a possible D gene (5 bases). The CDR3 is 11 residues long. The germline V gene has CDR1 DFQATT and CDR2 SNEGSKA (reference sequence). V was clipped by 6 bases and J by 8 bases, with 13 bases between them. The CDR3 DNA follows: TGCAGTGCCAGACCCAGGGCAGAAGCTTTCTTT. This codes for CSARPRAEAFF.

The chain uses TRBV28 and TRBJ2-7; 10 bases agree with TRBD1. The CDR3 spans 15 residues. Germline V gene data show CDR1 as MDHEN and CDR2 as SYDVKM. J lost 4 bases, V lost 7 bases, and 10 bases had no gene match. The CDR3 bases are TGTGCCAGCACCCAGACGGACAGGGGGGTGTACGAGCAGTACTTC. It codes for CASTQTDRGVYEQYF.

The chain is built from TRBV11-2 and TRBJ2-1, with 13 bases fitting TRBD2. This CDR3 has 15 residues. Germline loops: CDR1 SGHAT, CDR2 FQNNGV. J gave up 9 bases and V 1 base, and 3 bases lay outside the gene matches. CDR3 in DNA: TGTGCCAGCAGCTTAGGACTAGCGGGAGGTTTTGAGCAGTTCTTC. Residues: CASSLGLAGGFEQFF.

CDR3 sequence (DNA): TGTGCCAGCAGCTCACAGGGGGCGAAAACTGAAGCTTTCTTT. Residues: CASSSQGAKTEAFF. This rearrangement joins TRBV21-1 to TRBJ1-1; the table's TRBD1 call for D was not verified on the DNA. TRBV21-1 is given as a pseudogene. The CDR3 has 14 amino acids.

In nucleotides, the CDR3 is TGTGCCAGCAGCTTGGTTGTAGGCGAAGGAGTCTATGGCTACACCTTC. It translates to CASSLVVGEGVYGYTF. V gene TRBV5-5 combines with J gene TRBJ1-2; D not resolved. CDR3 length: 16 residues. V gave up 0 bases and J gave up 4 bases, with 16 bases separating them. Germline V lookup: CDR1 SGHKS, CDR2 YYEKEE (reference sequence).

J is TRBJ1-1 and V is TRBV7-2; 8 bases agree with TRBD1. The CDR3 is 14 residues long. The V and J ends lost 5 bases and 4 bases, in that order; junction bases with no gene match: 6. Germline CDR1 and CDR2: SGHTA and FQGNSA. In nucleotides, the CDR3 is TGTGCCAGCAGCACCCGGACAGGGAGCACTGAAGCTTTCTTT. It encodes CASSTRTGSTEAFF. The full variable domain, its missing parts supplied by reference TRBV7-2 and TRBJ1-1, is GAGVSQSPSNKVTEKGKDVELRCDPISGHTALYWYRQSLGQGLEFLIYFQGNSAPDKSGLPSDRFSAERTGGSVSTLTIQRTQQEDSAVYLCASSTRTGSTEAFFGQGTRLTVV.

CDR3 sequence (DNA): TGTGCCAGTACCAAGCGGGGGCCCTCCTACAATGAGCAGTTCTTC. This codes for CASTKRGPSYNEQFF. This chain uses TRBV19 with TRBJ2-1; 8 bases fit TRBD2. CDR3 length equals 15 residues. The V gene's germline CDR1 is LNHDA and CDR2 SQIVND (reference sequence). V was pared by 7 bases and J by 0 bases, with 5 bases of the junction left unmatched.

The chain combines TRBV7-2 with TRBJ2-7; 10 positions match TRBD2. Unmatched junction bases numbered 2, after V lost 3 bases and J lost 3 bases. CDR3 length: 14 amino acids. In germline, CDR1 is SGHTA, CDR2 FQGNSA. The CDR3 is CASSFTSGNYEQYF. CDR3 coding DNA: TGTGCCAGCAGCTTTACTAGCGGGAACTACGAGCAGTACTTC.

The chain employs TRBV5-1 and TRBJ2-7, with a tentative D call TRBD2 (6 bases). V lost 0 bases and J 4 bases, leaving 8 bases between the germline ends. Germline V gene lookup returns CDR1 SGHRS and CDR2 YFSETQ. The CDR3 sequence is 13 residues long. The CDR3, as DNA: TGCGCCAGCAGCTTGGCCGCGGGATACGAGCAGTACTTC. It translates to CASSLAAGYEQYF.

The chain combines TRBV11-2 with TRBJ2-7; TRBD2 matches at 8 bases. V was clipped by 1 base and J by 0 bases; unmatched bases: 8. This CDR3 has 17 amino acids. Looked up from germline, CDR1 is SGHAT and CDR2 is FQNNGV. CDR3 DNA sequence: TGTGCCAGCAGCTTAGGTCCCCGGAGCGGGAGCTCCTACGAGCAGTACTTC. The encoded protein is CASSLGPRSGSSYEQYF.

The V gene is TRBV5-4, the J gene TRBJ2-3, with TRBD2 identical over 12 bases. This CDR3 comprises 15 residues. Trimming removed 0 bases from V and 6 bases from J; junction bases left unmatched: 2. Germline CDR1 and CDR2: SGHNT and YYREEE (reference sequence). The CDR3 region has the DNA TGTGCCAGCAGCTTGGTTACTAGCGGGGGGGATACGCAGTATTTT. The encoded protein is CASSLVTSGGDTQYF.

The genes are TRBV5-1 and TRBJ1-4, with a possible D match to TRBD1 (6 bases). Trimming removed 0 bases at V and 3 bases at J, with 9 bases between. Germline-derived CDR1 and CDR2 are SGHRS and YFSETQ. The CDR3 has 15 residues. The CDR3 DNA is TGCGCCAGCAGCTTGGGGACAGCCGCTAATGAAAAACTGTTTTTT. Translated, it gives CASSLGTAANEKLFF.

The genes are TRBV30 and TRBJ2-1; 9 nucleotides agree with TRBD2. V was clipped by 1 base and J by 0 bases; unmatched bases: 13. The CDR3 contains 19 residues. Germline lookup yields CDR1 GTSNPN and CDR2 SVGIG (reference sequence). CDR3 protein: CAWSALGTSWVGSYNEQFF. The CDR3 coding sequence is TGTGCCTGGAGTGCTTTAGGGACTAGCTGGGTGGGCTCCTACAATGAGCAGTTCTTC.

This clone has just one count. The V and J genes are TRBV7-2 and TRBJ2-4, with TRBD2 matching over 13 bases. The CDR3 length is 14 residues. V lost 5 bases to trimming and J lost 13 bases; unmatched junction nucleotides: 8. Germline assignment: CDR1 SGHTA and CDR2 FQGNSA. The CDR3 protein is CASSGDGTSGMQYF. The CDR3 DNA follows: TGTGCCAGCAGCGGAGATGGGACTAGCGGGATGCAGTACTTC.

Only one count was recorded for this clone. The CDR3 DNA follows: TGTGCCAGCAGCCCGAAGACAGGGTCCTTTGGAAACACCATATATTTT. It codes for CASSPKTGSFGNTIYF. The chain carries TRBV7-9 and TRBJ1-3; 7 bases agree with TRBD1. The CDR3 has 16 amino acids. Germline V gene data show CDR1 as SEHNR and CDR2 as FQNEAQ (reference sequence). J lost 3 bases, V lost 5 bases, and 10 bases had no gene match.

The chain is built from TRBV25-1 and TRBJ1-6; D is uncertain. V dropped 1 base and J dropped 6 bases, with 16 bases sitting between them. Germline CDR1 reads MGHDK; CDR2 reads SYGVNS. This CDR3 spans 17 amino acids. CDR3: CASSESGRAPSNSPLHF. For the CDR3, the DNA is TGTGCCAGCAGTGAATCGGGGAGGGCCCCTTCTAATTCACCCCTCCACTTT.

The chain joins TRBV28 to TRBJ2-7; D perhaps matches TRBD1 (6 bases). Germline loops: CDR1 MDHEN, CDR2 SYDVKM. The CDR3 extends over 15 amino acids. V lost 5 bases to trimming and J lost 0 bases, with 14 bases between them. This CDR3 reads CASSRTGLNSYEQYF. The CDR3 nucleotides read TGTGCCAGCAGTCGAACAGGGCTAAACTCCTACGAGCAGTACTTC.

The V gene is TRBV4-1, the J gene TRBJ2-7; 9 bases match TRBD1. The CDR3 is 17 residues long. The germline V gene has CDR1 MGHRA and CDR2 YSYEKL. Trimming took 2 bases from V and 5 from J; bases not matched to a gene: 13. The CDR3 bases are TGCGCCAGCAGCCAACCCCGGCGGGGGACAGGGAAGAACGAGCAGTACTTC. It translates to CASSQPRRGTGKNEQYF.